This T cell receptor beta chain appears in the sequencing data of a study of monozygotic twins with inflammatory bowel disease. TCRdb reprocessed the 5' RACE reads and keeps a single row for each CDR3 protein, giving no DNA. This sample's clone table lists approximately 400,000 distinct CDR3 sequences. This CDR3 is 14 amino acids long. Germline CDR1 is MNHEY and CDR2 is SMNVEV (reference sequence). The clonotype originates from a human donor with ulcerative colitis or Crohn's disease, or a healthy co-twin of an affected twin (not recorded which). This chain connects TRBV27 to TRBJ2-3. What was sequenced was blood. The CDR3 reads CASSLFSGTDTQYF.